Listed below are T cell receptor beta chains from one sample, sequenced in a study of blood T cell repertoires in COVID-19. Generated by immunoSEQ multiplex PCR, the TCRdb table keeps only in-frame clones and is missing some. The sample lists approximately 250,000 clones, around nine tenths seen once, with about 8.8% in the top ten. The sequencing sample was made of peripheral blood. The receptors derive from a man aged 35-49 years with active or convalescent COVID-19. Each CDR3 is given with its conserved first and last residue. A D gene is named only where the DNA matches it firmly. Rows give clone size only sometimes, using once, few, many, or a class for an expanded clone.

NA	few	TRBJ1-4	TRBV9	TGTGCCAGCAGCGTTACGGTGGCAACTAATGAAAAACTGTTTTTT	CASSVTVATNEKLFF
TRBD1	NA	TRBJ1-2	TRBV5-6	TGTGCCAGCAGCTTGGCCGGGACAGCTAACTATGGCTACACCTTC	CASSLAGTANYGYTF
TRBD2	NA	TRBJ2-3	TRBV11-3	TGTGCCAGCAGCTTAAGGCTAGCGGGGGGGCCGGGTACGCAGTATTTT	CASSLRLAGGPGTQYF
NA	NA	TRBJ1-6	TRBV5-6	TGTGCCAGCAGCCAAGACAGTGGCTATAATTCACCCCTCCACTTT	CASSQDSGYNSPLHF
TRBD1	NA	TRBJ1-2	TRBV7-9	TGTGCCAGCAGACTAACCGGGACAGGGAACTATGGCTACACCTTC	CASRLTGTGNYGYTF
NA	NA	TRBJ1-2	TRBV30	TGTGCCTGGAGACGGTCGGCTCTGAGGGGCTACACCTTC	CAWRRSALRGYTF
NA	NA	TRBJ2-1	TRBV29-1	TGCAGCGTTGGTCAAGAAGGAGGTAATGAGCAGTTCTTC	CSVGQEGGNEQFF
TRBD1	NA	TRBJ1-2	TRBV19	TGTGCCAGCGCTTACCGGGACAGCTATGGCTACACCTTC	CASAYRDSYGYTF
NA	NA	TRBJ2-1	TRBV10-3	TGTGCCATCAGTGAATTGGGCCAGGGTTCCTACAATGAGCAGTTCTTC	CAISELGQGSYNEQFF
NA	NA	TRBJ2-1	TRBV27	TGTGCCAGCAGGTACAGCCGATACAATGAGCAGTTCTTC	CASRYSRYNEQFF
TRBD2	NA	TRBJ2-1	TRBV14	TGTGCCAGCAGCCAAACTAGCGGGACCGCCTACAATGAGCAGTTCTTC	CASSQTSGTAYNEQFF
NA	NA	TRBJ1-4	TRBV28	TGTGCCAGCAGTTCAGAGGGCCTGAGCGGTGAAAAACTGTTTTTT	CASSSEGLSGEKLFF
NA	NA	TRBJ1-2	TRBV18	TGTGCCAGCTCATCAATGGCGGAGGGAAGCTATGGCTACACCTTC	CASSSMAEGSYGYTF
NA	NA	TRBJ1-2	TRBV6-6	TGTGCCAGCAGTAGTGGGGGCGGGCCCTATGGCTACACCTTC	CASSSGGGPYGYTF
TRBD1	NA	TRBJ1-2	TRBV5-1	TGCGCCAGCACCCAGGGGACAGTCAACTATGGCTACACCTTC	CASTQGTVNYGYTF
NA	NA	TRBJ2-5	TRBV4-1	TGCGCCAGCAGCCAAGATCGCACTGCCCGGGAGACCCAGTACTTC	CASSQDRTARETQYF
TRBD1	NA	TRBJ1-5	TRBV7-8	TGTGCCAGCAGCGCTAGGACAGGGACTATACATCAGCCCCAGCATTTT	CASSARTGTIHQPQHF
NA	NA	TRBJ1-1	TRBV2	TGTGCCAGCCGTGAGGGCATCTACACTGAAGCTTTCTTT	CASREGIYTEAFF
TRBD2	NA	TRBJ2-1	TRBV7-3	TGTGCCAGCAGCTTACAGGGAGGGCCCTACAATGAGCAGTTCTTC	CASSLQGGPYNEQFF
NA	few	TRBJ1-5	TRBV28	TGTGCCAGCAGTTTATTACAGATTAATCAGCCCCAGCATTTT	CASSLLQINQPQHF
TRBD2	NA	TRBJ2-3	TRBV10-3	TGTGCCGTCGGGACTAGCGGGGAGGTAGATACGCAGTATTTT	CAVGTSGEVDTQYF
TRBD1	NA	TRBJ1-2	TRBV5-6	TGTGCCAGCAGCTTGAAGGGGGCCCCTAGAGGCTACACCTTC	CASSLKGAPRGYTF
TRBD1	NA	TRBJ1-5	TRBV18	TGTGCCAGCTCACTACGGACAGGGCAAGGTCAGCCCCAGCATTTT	CASSLRTGQGQPQHF
TRBD1	NA	TRBJ1-2	TRBV10-1	TGCGCCAGCAGTGCGGGACAGGGACCCAACTATGGCTACACCTTC	CASSAGQGPNYGYTF
TRBD2	NA	TRBJ2-7	TRBV14	TGTGCCAGCAGCCAAGAAAGATTAGGACTAGCGGGAGGTGAGCAGTACTTC	CASSQERLGLAGGEQYF
NA	NA	TRBJ2-6	TRBV6-5	TGTGCCAGCAGTTACTCGAGCTCTGGGGCCAACGTCCTGACTTTC	CASSYSSSGANVLTF
NA	NA	TRBJ1-4	TRBV5-5	TGTGCCAGCAGCCGGGCTCAGGGGGAAAAACTGTTTTTT	CASSRAQGEKLFF